This T cell receptor beta chain was retrieved from a study of cytomegalovirus exposure and HLA in healthy donors. Study-wide points: By a later analysis, the bulk of CMV-associated TCR beta chains appeared HLA-restricted.

This clone was recorded only once. Its antigen is not identified. Germline V CDR1 and CDR2: LGHNA, YNFKEQ. There are 16 residues in the CDR3. J was trimmed by 0 bases and V by 8 bases; bases with no gene match: 10. A multiplex PCR was run with 60 Vbeta primers and 13 Jbeta primers. Profiled with immunoSEQ multiplex PCR; TCRdb holds only in-frame clones, not every one. Of 200,000 to 250,000 clones listed, roughly 82% are singletons. The chain joins TRBV4-2 to TRBJ2-4, with TRBD2 matching 7 bases. This clonotype originated in a woman aged 40 to 55 in good health and CMV-seropositive. Sequenced: PBMCs. The CDR3 sequence is CASSGAGDIAKNIQYF. The CDR3, as DNA: TGTGCCAGCTCCGGGGCGGGAGACATAGCCAAAAACATTCAGTACTTC.